The clone carrying this T cell receptor (beta chain) was detected many times. What it recognizes is unknown. Germline values: CDR1 MDHEN, CDR2 SYDVKM. The CDR3 has 13 amino acids. Trimming took 7 bases from V and 3 from J, leaving 11 bases between them. The making of cDNA relied on 5'RACE with 10-nucleotide random UMIs. TCRdb recomputed calls from the 5' RACE reads with MiXCR, one row per CDR3 protein. The sample lists roughly 74,000 distinct CDR3 sequences; less than 5.5% were seen once. This sample was taken from a study of neurological immune-mediated disorders. Study-wide points: Private repertoires in all groups were suggested by the absence of shared CDR3 amino acid sequences among expanded clones across subjects.

V is TRBV28 and J is TRBJ2-3; D tentatively fits TRBD1 or TRBD2 (5 bases each). The specimen was PBMCs. The TCR was taken from a young man with multiple sclerosis. The CDR3 here is CASTMGVTDTQYF. Here the CDR3 DNA reads TGTGCCAGCACCATGGGGGTGACAGATACGCAGTATTTT.